Each of the 21 T cell receptor beta chains below was sequenced from the same sample in a study of cytomegalovirus exposure and HLA in healthy donors (dated by TCRdb to the late 2010s). The library came from the immunoSEQ multiplex PCR assay. A mixture of 60 forward primers for TCR Vbeta segments and 13 reverse primers for TCR Jbeta segments was used in the multiplex PCR. The source is immuneACCESS, and TCRdb retained only in-frame sequences with V and J called. Part of the clones is not carried over; for the studies checked, unresolved V genes explain less than half of this, and the remainder is unexplained. Across this sample there are 65,000 to 80,000 clones, with 70% to 80% seen only once. About 9.1% of the sample is in the top ten clones. The specimen sequenced was PBMCs. The receptor source for this set is a man aged 40-50 years in good health and CMV-seropositive.

This chain links TRBV14 with TRBJ1-2, with no clear D. Trimming left V 0 bases short and J 1 base short, with 3 bases between. This CDR3 spans 13 amino acids. Germline V CDR1 and CDR2: SGHDN, FVKESK. The CDR3 nucleotides read TGTGCCAGCAGCCAAGACATTAACTATGGCTACACCTTC. Translated: CASSQDINYGYTF.

This rearrangement joins TRBV5-1 to TRBJ2-5; 8 bases are a match to TRBD2. V gave up 0 bases and J gave up 5 bases; unmatched junction bases: 6. Germline lookup yields CDR1 SGHRS and CDR2 YFSETQ. This CDR3 is 15 amino acids long. CDR3 DNA sequence: TGCGCCAGCAGCTTGGAAGGCGGGAGGCACGAGACCCAGTACTTC. It specifies CASSLEGGRHETQYF.

This clone has just a few counts. The chain employs TRBV29-1 and TRBJ2-7, with TRBD1 as a possible D gene (6 bases). V was pared by 6 bases and J by 3 bases, with 12 bases between. Germline values: CDR1 SQVTM, CDR2 ANQGSEA. This CDR3 contains 12 residues. CDR3 sequence (DNA): TGCAGCGTCCGGGACAACTACTACGAGCAGTACTTC. Translated: CSVRDNYYEQYF.

The V gene is TRBV4-2, the J gene TRBJ2-1, with TRBD2 matching over 7 bases. The CDR3 is 16 amino acids. Germline V lookup: CDR1 LGHNA, CDR2 YNFKEQ. Trimming removed 0 bases from V and 4 bases from J; junction bases left unmatched: 6. CDR3 amino acids: CASSQESGGRYNEQFF. The CDR3 DNA reads TGTGCCAGCAGCCAAGAATCCGGGGGGAGGTACAATGAGCAGTTCTTC.

The sample holds a few counts of this clone. At one end the junction does not follow the germline gene, possibly because of a read error. The chain has TRBV4-1 and TRBJ1-5; weak D call: TRBD1 (5 bases). CDR3 length equals 13 residues. From germline, CDR1 is MGHRA and CDR2 YSYEKL. The CDR3 DNA sequence: TGTGCCAGCAGCGCCTTACAGGATCAGCCCCAGCATTTT. It translates to CASSALQDQPQHF.

This chain joins TRBV11-3 and TRBJ2-5; 7 bases match TRBD2. Germline V gene data show CDR1 as SGHNT and CDR2 as YENEEA. The CDR3 consists of 20 residues. V shed 0 bases, J shed 1 base, and the junction held 17 bases outside the gene matches. In DNA form, the CDR3 reads TGTGCCAGCAGCTTAGATCCGCCGGGCGGGGGTGAGGTCCTCCAAGAGACCCAGTACTTC. Protein product: CASSLDPPGGGEVLQETQYF.

The gene calls are TRBV20-1 and TRBJ2-3; D remains unclear. Between the trimmed V and J ends, which lost 4 bases and 6 bases, there was a span of 8 bases. The CDR3 has 11 amino acids. From germline, CDR1 is DFQATT and CDR2 SNEGSKA (reference sequence). Here the CDR3 reads CSAKFRDTQYF. Here the CDR3 DNA reads TGCAGTGCTAAATTCCGGGATACGCAGTATTTT.

Only one count was recorded for this clone. The rearrangement uses TRBV18 and TRBJ1-4; 7 nucleotides agree with TRBD1. After removal of 2 bases from V and 5 bases from J, the junction contained 2 bases not matched to a gene. Germline CDR1 is KGHSH and CDR2 is LQKENI. There are 14 residues in the CDR3. The CDR3 is CASSPATGNEKLFF. DNA for the CDR3: TGTGCCAGCTCACCAGCGACAGGGAATGAAAAACTGTTTTTT.

This clone showed up just once. This sequence joins TRBV9 and TRBJ1-1; D is unresolved. Per germline, CDR1 SGDLS and CDR2 YYNGEE. The V gene lost 0 bases and the J gene lost 5 bases, with 20 bases spanning the gap. This CDR3 is 17 amino acids long. CDR3 bases: TGTGCCAGCAGCGTAGACCCCTTGGACTCCCCTGGGACTGAAGCTTTCTTT. Protein sequence: CASSVDPLDSPGTEAFF.

The gene calls are TRBV4-1 and TRBJ2-1, with TRBD1 matching 9 bases. From germline, CDR1 is MGHRA and CDR2 YSYEKL. This CDR3 region has 16 residues. V trimming: 3 bases; J trimming: 5 bases; junction bases outside the gene matches: 8. The DNA for the CDR3 is TGCGCCAGCAGCCAGACCCGGACAGGGGCAAACAATGAGCAGTTCTTC. Translating it yields CASSQTRTGANNEQFF.

The rearrangement uses TRBV7-9 and TRBJ1-3; 7 bases fit TRBD1. Germline values: CDR1 SEHNR, CDR2 FQNEAQ (reference sequence). This CDR3 is 16 amino acids long. J was trimmed by 0 bases and V by 5 bases; bases with no gene match: 7. As DNA, the CDR3 is TGTGCCAGCAGCCCCGGACAGGCCTACTCTGGAAACACCATATATTTT. It yields the protein CASSPGQAYSGNTIYF.

This clone was seen a few times. V is TRBV28 and J is TRBJ1-1; D unclear. From germline, CDR1 is MDHEN and CDR2 SYDVKM. V lost 5 bases to trimming and J lost 7 bases, with 17 bases between them. This CDR3 has 14 amino acids. In DNA, the CDR3 is TGTGCCAGCAGTCCCCGTGGAGGCGGGTATGAAGCTTTCTTT. Translation gives CASSPRGGGYEAFF.

This clone has only one observation. The chain couples TRBV19 to TRBJ2-3; D uncertain. CDR3 length: 16 residues. The germline gives CDR1 LNHDA, CDR2 SQIVND (reference sequence). The V end was cut by 3 bases, the J end by 0 bases, with 13 bases between. Here the CDR3 reads CASSIGVHFSTDTQYF. CDR3 nucleotide sequence: TGTGCCAGTAGTATCGGAGTACATTTTAGCACAGATACGCAGTATTTT.

V usage is TRBV7-8 and J usage is TRBJ2-5; D not resolved. The germline gives CDR1 SGHVS, CDR2 FQNEAQ. The CDR3 is made up of 15 amino acids. The ends were cut back, 0 bases at V and 2 bases at J, with 10 bases in the middle. The CDR3 DNA reads TGTGCCAGCAGCTTAGCCCCGGCTAGGCAAGAGACCCAGTACTTC. The encoded protein is CASSLAPARQETQYF.

The chain recombines TRBV9 with TRBJ2-1; 11 bases are shared with TRBD2. Losses at the gene ends were 2 bases for V and 5 bases for J; bases not matched to a gene: 3. Germline V gene sequence: CDR1 SGDLS, CDR2 YYNGEE. This CDR3 is built from 15 residues. CDR3 residues: CASSVTSGGHNEQFF. CDR3 nucleotides: TGTGCCAGCAGCGTTACTAGCGGGGGCCACAATGAGCAGTTCTTC.

The rearrangement joins TRBV2 to TRBJ2-5; no clear D gene. Germline loops: CDR1 SNHLY, CDR2 FYNNEI. This CDR3 spans 12 amino acids. V dropped 5 bases and J dropped 5 bases, with 9 bases sitting between them. The CDR3, as DNA: TGTGCCAGCAGTACTGAGTTTGAGACCCAGTACTTC. Translating gives CASSTEFETQYF.

The chain combines TRBV18 with TRBJ1-6; possible D gene TRBD1, 5 bases. The V end was cut by 8 bases, the J end by 7 bases, with 18 bases between. This CDR3 is 15 amino acids long. Germline-derived CDR1 and CDR2 are KGHSH and LQKENI. CDR3 in amino acids: CASTTYGQENSPLHF. In DNA form, the CDR3 reads TGTGCCAGCACTACCTACGGACAAGAAAATTCACCCCTCCACTTT.

This chain connects TRBV5-1 to TRBJ2-5; D gene unclear. Germline V CDR1 and CDR2: SGHRS, YFSETQ. Deletions cut 0 bases from V and 5 bases from J, with 11 bases between. The CDR3 spans 14 residues. CDR3 region: CASSLGGFSETQYF. The CDR3 DNA is TGCGCCAGCAGCTTGGGCGGCTTTTCTGAGACCCAGTACTTC.

DNA of the CDR3: TGTGCCAGCATGGGACTAGCGGGAGGGCCATCCAATGAGCAGTTCTTC. As protein: CASMGLAGGPSNEQFF. The V and J genes are TRBV2 and TRBJ2-1; 16 nucleotides line up with TRBD2. The CDR3 has 16 residues. The V gene's germline CDR1 is SNHLY and CDR2 FYNNEI. J gave up 6 bases and V 7 bases, and 6 bases lay outside the gene matches.

In its sample, this clone was seen once. This chain links TRBV6-6 with TRBJ1-2, with unresolved D. The CDR3 loop spans 13 amino acids. Between the trimmed V and J ends, which lost 0 bases and 3 bases, there was a span of 5 bases. CDR1 is MNHNY and CDR2 is SVGAGI in the germline V gene (reference sequence). Written as DNA, the CDR3 is TGTGCCAGCAGTTACTCAGGAGACTATGGCTACACCTTC. Protein: CASSYSGDYGYTF.

The rearrangement uses TRBV18 and TRBJ2-5, with TRBD2 matching 8 bases. V shed 2 bases and J 5 bases; nucleotides not matched to a gene: 1. The CDR3 contains 13 residues. Germline V gene data show CDR1 as KGHSH and CDR2 as LQKENI. The CDR3, as DNA: TGTGCCAGCTCACCAACGGGAGGGGAGACCCAGTACTTC. This translates into CASSPTGGETQYF.